The T cell receptor (beta chain) under discussion was sequenced for a study of read filtering for tumor transcriptome and immune sequencing (dated by TCRdb to about 2020). About the study as a whole: Of the patients in the cohort, under 20 were male and some 15 were female, and their mean age was about 70 years, with a range of about 47 to 80. Under revised international staging, roughly eight patients fell into R-ISS I, approximately 15 into R-ISS II and about 7 into R-ISS III. As a main aim, a read-filtering strategy for immune repertoire data was addressed, with the specific question being whether clonotypes supported by a single read should be removed. After DNase treatment, whole-transcriptome libraries were prepared using the TruSeq RNA Access Library Prep Kit. Per sample, about 3.5 to 11 million TCR-region mapped reads were obtained with IR-seq, compared with only roughly 80 to 1,300 with RNA-seq. TCR repertoires obtained by targeted immune repertoire sequencing and by bulk whole-transcriptome sequencing performed on the same bone marrow samples were compared.

This clonotype was counted at least ten times. The specificity of this receptor is unknown. Base qualities are not at hand, and no much larger clone is one base apart. Sequences LNHDA (CDR1) and SQIVND (CDR2) are obtained from the germline V gene (reference sequence). Counted from cysteine to phenylalanine, this CDR3 has 13 amino acids. CDR3 DNA only is kept here, 39 bases in frame from base 1. Germline trimming amounts to 3 bases on V and 8 bases on J, with 3 as the count of junction bases outside the gene matches. TCR libraries were built from about 370 ng RNA with the Immunoverse kit, using molecular barcoded adaptors covering alpha/delta and beta/gamma chains. The same RNA used for transcriptome sequencing was used for TCR library preparation. Sequencing of TCR libraries was carried out on an Illumina HiSeq 4000 with 2 x 150 cycles. On the study's bioinformatics: TCR reads were aligned to human V, D, J and C references and assembled into CDR3 clonotypes with MiXCR, including quality filtering and error correction. The tcR package in R was used to analyze clonotype counts and gene usage diversity. Raw mapping reads were checked after the RNA-seq reads had been mapped by STAR aligner version 2.5.3a onto the human GRCh37 genome. To test the effect of sequencing depth on detected clonotypes, IR-seq fastq files were randomly downsampled using Seqtk 1.3. TCRdb reanalyzed the raw reads on its own, using fastp at Q25 for trimming and MiXCR for clone calling, and kept in-frame beta chains. Rows are combined by CDR3 protein, so each entry shows the most common genes and DNA. The V and J calls come from TCRdb's annotation, not from the publication. This sample has roughly 49,000 distinct CDR3 sequences in its table, and 15% to 20% of those were observed once. Jointly, the top ten make up roughly two fifths of the sample.

Bone marrow was sampled from every patient at the time of active disease. Ficoll-Hypaque density gradient centrifugation was used to isolate bone marrow mononuclear cells. Myeloma plasma cells were removed and CD138-negative cells were collected by negative selection after labeling with CD138 magnetic microbeads on a MACS separator. Flow cytometry with CD138 antibodies on an Attune NxT was used to check how pure the isolated cells were. Total RNA was extracted with TRIzol reagent and quantified with a NanoDrop spectrophotometer. Paired RNA-seq and IR-seq were performed on each patient's CD138-negative bone marrow sample. Findings and caveats that apply to the study as a whole: Removing single-read clonotypes increased the correlation between IR-seq and RNA-seq shared clonotype proportions. Single-read clonotypes made up roughly 80% of clonotypes but only approximately 4% of total reads in IR-seq, compared with more than 70% of clonotypes and approximately 40% of reads in RNA-seq. Rather than purified T cells, the sorted CD138-negative fraction was a mixed bone marrow immune population. Compared with RNA-seq, IR-seq captured clonotypes at much higher depth and more reliably, and a smaller IR-seq throughput was enough to identify most shared clonotypes.

Sequencing input: a population of CD138-negative cells sorted from bone marrow. Sample cell subset or site, as interpreted from the label and publication: bone marrow mononuclear cells depleted of CD138+ plasma/myeloma cells by negative magnetic selection. This receptor was identified in a donor older than 35 with multiple myeloma. The chain joins TRBV19 to TRBJ1-5, and TRBD1 aligns with 8 junction nucleotides. The nucleotides are TGTGCCAGTAGTATCAACAGGGGGGAGCCCCAGCATTTT. This sequence encodes CASSINRGEPQHF.